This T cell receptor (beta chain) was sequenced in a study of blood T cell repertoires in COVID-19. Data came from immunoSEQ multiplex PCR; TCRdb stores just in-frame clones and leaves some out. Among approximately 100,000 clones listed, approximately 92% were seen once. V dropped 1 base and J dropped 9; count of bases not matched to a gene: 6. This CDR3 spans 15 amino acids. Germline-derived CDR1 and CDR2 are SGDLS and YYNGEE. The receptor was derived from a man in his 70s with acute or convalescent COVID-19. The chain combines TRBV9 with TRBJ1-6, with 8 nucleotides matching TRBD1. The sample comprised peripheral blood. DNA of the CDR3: TGTGCCAGCAGCGTATCCTTCGACAGGGGTTCACCCCTCCACTTT. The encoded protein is CASSVSFDRGSPLHF.